These 30 T cell receptor beta chains originate from one sample sequenced in a study of T cells expressing NK-cell markers. TCRdb re-called the 5' RACE reads and catalogs CDR3 proteins one per entry, DNA excluded. The repertoire shows almost 450,000 distinct CDR3 sequences; the top ten hold approximately 7%. The sequenced sample was blood T cells: a sorted CD56 or NKG2C T cell subset, CD4+ or CD8+ T cells, or bulk PBMC T cells (not recorded which). The origin of the receptors is a woman aged 18-70 years in good health.

The V and J genes are TRBV11-1 and TRBJ2-7; TCRdb outputs TRBD1, but without DNA this stays unchecked. This CDR3 is built from 19 residues. Germline CDR1 is SGHAT and CDR2 is FQDESV (reference sequence). CDR3: CASSLNVAGTGTRTYEQYF.

The chain carries TRBV5-1 and TRBJ2-1; the TCRdb call, TRBD1, lacks DNA for checking. The CDR3 has 14 residues. The V gene's germline CDR1 is SGHRS and CDR2 YFSETQ. CDR3 amino acids: CASGHGGTASEQFF. Looking up the rest from reference TRBV5-1 and TRBJ2-1 gives the full variable domain: KAGVTQTPRYLIKTRGQQVTLSCSPISGHRSVSWYQQTPGQGLQFLFEYFSETQRNKGNFPGRFSGRQFSNSRSEMNVSTLELGDSALYLCASGHGGTASEQFFGPGTRLTVL.

The V and J genes are TRBV2 and TRBJ2-2; TCRdb gives TRBD1 as the D gene, but with no DNA this cannot be confirmed. Germline CDR1 reads SNHLY; CDR2 reads FYNNEI. The CDR3 loop spans 15 amino acids. The chain's CDR3 is CASSMTGEFAGELFF.

The rearrangement uses TRBV5-1 and TRBJ2-2; TCRdb proposes TRBD1, but this gene call is untestable without DNA. This CDR3 is 15 amino acids long. CDR1 and CDR2 from the germline V gene are SGHRS and YFSETQ. The CDR3 here is CASLGGSMEAGELFF.

The genes are TRBV24-1 and TRBJ2-2; TCRdb reports TRBD2, a call that lacks DNA to check it against. This CDR3 region has 13 residues. Looked up from germline, CDR1 is KGHDR and CDR2 is SFDVKD. The chain's CDR3 is CATSEGPTGELFF.

This chain uses TRBV2 with TRBJ2-1. The CDR3 length is 14 residues. Germline CDR1 reads SNHLY; CDR2 reads FYNNEI. The CDR3 spells CASSDGTPYNEQFF.

The chain uses TRBV27 and TRBJ1-1; TCRdb lists TRBD1, though no DNA is available to test this call. The CDR3 sequence is 16 residues long. Germline CDR1 is MNHEY and CDR2 is SMNVEV (reference sequence). The CDR3 loop is CASKVFTGGMDTEAFF.

The chain couples TRBV10-3 to TRBJ1-2. CDR1 is ENHRY and CDR2 is SYGVKD in the germline V gene. The CDR3 has 12 amino acids. The CDR3 loop reads CAISGEGYGYTF.

The chain is built from TRBV28 and TRBJ2-4; TCRdb reports TRBD1, a call that lacks DNA to check it against. Germline lookup yields CDR1 MDHEN and CDR2 SYDVKM. This CDR3 comprises 16 residues. This CDR3 reads CASSSGTGGAKNIQYF. The whole variable domain, filled in from reference TRBV28 and TRBJ2-4, reads DVKVTQSSRYLVKRTGEKVFLECVQDMDHENMFWYRQDPGLGLRLIYFSYDVKMKEKGDIPEGYSVSREKKERFSLILESASTNQTSMYLCASSSGTGGAKNIQYFGAGTRLSVL.

This chain uses TRBV20-1 with TRBJ2-7; TCRdb selects TRBD1, and the lack of DNA leaves this call unchecked. The germline V gene encodes CDR1 DFQATT and CDR2 SNEGSKA (reference sequence). CDR3 size: 13 residues. The CDR3 here is CSVGQGGAYEQYF.

The chain has TRBV4-3 and TRBJ1-6; as DNA is missing, the TRBD1 call by TCRdb cannot be tested. This CDR3 comprises 14 residues. Germline lookup yields CDR1 LGHNA and CDR2 YSLEER. CDR3 amino acids: CASSQDEGVSPLHF.

The CDR3 loop is CASSYTGPNEAFF. The chain has TRBV6-6 and TRBJ1-1. The germline CDR1 and CDR2 sequences are MNHNY and SVGAGI (reference sequence). The CDR3 is 13 residues long.

The V call is TRBV7-2, the J call TRBJ2-7; without DNA, the TCRdb call of TRBD2 cannot be checked. Germline CDR1 and CDR2: SGHTA and FQGNSA. The CDR3 covers 17 residues. Here the CDR3 reads CASSLGFGLAGPYEQYF.

The rearrangement uses TRBV19 and TRBJ1-1; absent DNA, TCRdb's TRBD1 call cannot be checked. The germline gives CDR1 LNHDA, CDR2 SQIVND (reference sequence). The length of the CDR3 is 17 residues. The CDR3 reads CASSGLSAGQGNTEAFF.

The chain has TRBV20-1 and TRBJ2-7; TCRdb's D call of TRBD2 is untestable without DNA. The CDR3 has 13 amino acids. Germline-derived CDR1 and CDR2 are DFQATT and SNEGSKA (reference sequence). CDR3 loop: CSARTSGSVEQYF.

The chain carries TRBV23-1 and TRBJ2-1. TRBV23-1 has ORF status, its function being uncertain. The CDR3 sequence is 15 residues long. This CDR3 reads CASSQSRWINNEQFF.

The V call is TRBV6-1, the J call TRBJ2-3; TCRdb returns TRBD2, unconfirmable since there is no DNA. There are 15 residues in the CDR3. Germline V gene sequence: CDR1 MNHNS, CDR2 SASEGT. This CDR3 is CASSQSGGIPDTQYF.

The chain recombines TRBV20-1 with TRBJ2-1; TCRdb lists TRBD2, though no DNA is available to test this call. Germline V gene lookup returns CDR1 DFQATT and CDR2 SNEGSKA (reference sequence). The CDR3 loop spans 14 amino acids. CDR3: CSALNPGGANEQFF.

The CDR3: CARNRMGYEQYF. The rearrangement links TRBV2 to TRBJ2-7. The CDR3 is 12 amino acids. Germline values: CDR1 SNHLY, CDR2 FYNNEI.

The chain couples TRBV20-1 to TRBJ1-5; the D call of TRBD1 rests on TCRdb alone, since no DNA is present to check it. The germline CDR1 and CDR2 sequences are DFQATT and SNEGSKA (reference sequence). The CDR3 is made up of 13 amino acids. Here the CDR3 reads CSACGQPGQPQHF.

The chain is built from TRBV19 and TRBJ2-2; the TCRdb D gene call, TRBD1, has no DNA to confirm it. This CDR3 is 18 amino acids long. Germline-derived CDR1 and CDR2 are LNHDA and SQIVND (reference sequence). The CDR3 region is CASSHKRDRVEFTGELFF.

The rearrangement joins TRBV20-1 to TRBJ2-5; absent DNA, TCRdb's TRBD2 call cannot be checked. This CDR3 is built from 14 residues. CDR1 is DFQATT and CDR2 is SNEGSKA in the germline V gene (reference sequence). The CDR3 spells CSARAGGVRETQYF.

V gene TRBV5-1 combines with J gene TRBJ2-7; the TRBD2 assignment by TCRdb is unverifiable without DNA. Germline V gene sequence: CDR1 SGHRS, CDR2 YFSETQ. CDR3 length equals 19 residues. CDR3 sequence: CASRDRSTGTSGIYYEQYF. The full variable domain, rest sourced from reference TRBV5-1 and TRBJ2-7, is KAGVTQTPRYLIKTRGQQVTLSCSPISGHRSVSWYQQTPGQGLQFLFEYFSETQRNKGNFPGRFSGRQFSNSRSEMNVSTLELGDSALYLCASRDRSTGTSGIYYEQYFGPGTRLTVT.

The rearrangement uses TRBV20-1 and TRBJ1-2; absent DNA, TCRdb's TRBD1 call cannot be checked. Germline assignment: CDR1 DFQATT and CDR2 SNEGSKA (reference sequence). This CDR3 is 14 amino acids long. Here the CDR3 reads CSARDGGRDYGYTF.

The chain uses TRBV20-1 and TRBJ1-1. This CDR3 is 14 amino acids long. Per the germline V gene, CDR1 is DFQATT and CDR2 is SNEGSKA (reference sequence). The CDR3 loop is CSAPSARANTEAFF.

V usage is TRBV18 and J usage is TRBJ1-1; checking the TCRdb D call of TRBD1 is not possible without DNA. Germline CDR1 is KGHSH and CDR2 is LQKENI. The CDR3 runs 14 residues. The CDR3 loop is CASSPDRVNTEAFF.

The chain combines TRBV11-2 with TRBJ1-3; the D call from TCRdb, TRBD1, cannot be confirmed without DNA. Germline loops: CDR1 SGHAT, CDR2 FQNNGV. This CDR3 has 15 residues. The CDR3: CASSLEQGVGNTIYF.

This chain joins TRBV7-8 and TRBJ2-2; the TCRdb D gene call, TRBD2, has no DNA to confirm it. The CDR3 is 16 amino acids. Germline V gene lookup returns CDR1 SGHVS and CDR2 FQNEAQ. Here the CDR3 reads CASSLVGRTNTGELFF.

The V call is TRBV29-1, the J call TRBJ1-1; the TCRdb call, TRBD1, lacks DNA for checking. CDR1 is SQVTM and CDR2 is ANQGSEA in the germline V gene. This CDR3 contains 13 residues. The CDR3 loop reads CSVDQGQGTEAFF.

V gene TRBV20-1 combines with J gene TRBJ2-3; the TCRdb call, TRBD2, lacks DNA for checking. CDR3 size: 15 residues. Germline CDR1 is DFQATT and CDR2 is SNEGSKA (reference sequence). This chain's CDR3 is CSARPGLGFTDTQYF.